The following is a T cell receptor beta chain sequence with its context. The antigen it recognizes is unknown. Within one base of it there is no much larger clone, and no base qualities were kept. Participants in the prospective study were enrolled through a virtual design, were aged roughly 18 to 100 years, and lived in 24 United States geographic areas. In the prospective study, cohorts were assigned on the basis of participant-reported clinical history obtained from a screening survey and a study questionnaire. Recovered participants in ImmuneRACE Cohort 3 were defined by two consecutive negative NP/OP PCR tests, clearance by a healthcare professional, or resolution of symptoms. Mobile phlebotomists in the prospective study collected whole blood, serum and a nasopharyngeal or oropharyngeal swab from every participant. Prospective study participants could optionally give additional blood draws and questionnaires over an approximately two-month period. Before DNA extraction, prospective study blood samples were shipped either frozen or at room temperature.

These data originate in a study of blood T cell repertoires in COVID-19 (dated by TCRdb to the early 2020s). For the wider study: Collaborator samples came from the United States, Italy and Spain and covered acute and convalescent phases of COVID-19. The samples were drawn from the first 160 participants of the ongoing ImmuneRACE study and from some 1,300 subjects provided by 6 global collaborators. The dataset comprised deeply sampled blood TCRbeta repertoires from subjects exposed to, actively infected with, or recovered from COVID-19. The material from the prospective study consisted of cDNA or gDNA derived from T cells, B-cell-depleted T cells, or PBMCs. Where available, HLA class I and class II types were taken from metadata supplied by the sample provider and were not determined by assay-based typing. The repertoires were released in a freely available public database meant as a resource for research on the immune response to SARS-CoV-2. The sample metadata nearly always contained a de-identified subject ID, COVID-19 status, age in years and sex.

From the cysteine up to the phenylalanine, the CDR3 has a length of 14 residues. Only the CDR3 part of the read is kept: 42 bases, read in frame from the first base. V ends up 4 bases short and J 6 bases short, with an unmatched junction base count of 5. The germline V gene gives CDR1 as SGHDT and CDR2 as YYEEEE. Results the study describes overall, beyond this receptor: Clinical and demographic metadata were provided uncurated, with the amount varying by source and participant.

TCRbeta CDR3 regions were amplified from genomic DNA by means of the immunoSEQ Assay, a bias-controlled multiplex PCR. As for the authors' bioinformatics: The number of nucleated cells in each sample was estimated from the amplification of reference gene primers within the assay. Sequence reads were collapsed and filtered to measure the absolute abundance of every unique TCRbeta CDR3 rearrangement. Productive Simpson clonality was computed per sample as the square root of Simpson's diversity index over productive rearrangements. The source is immuneACCESS, and TCRdb retained only in-frame sequences with V and J called. Part of the clones is not carried over; for the studies checked, unresolved V genes explain less than half of this, and the remainder is unexplained. The DNA gave D and trimming, while V, J and clone size come from that table. The sample yields 310,000 or so clones; roughly 87% were counted once. The ten largest clones take up more than 8.5% of the sample.

This receptor was obtained from a young woman who had recovered from COVID-19. The sequenced material came from PBMCs or T cells enriched from blood (not recorded which). This chain is built from TRBV5-6 and TRBJ2-2; TRBD2 aligns with 8 central bases. The DNA sequence is as follows: TGTGCCAGCAGCCCGGGGGGGTCGGCCGGGGAGCTGTTTTTT. Translated, this is CASSPGGSAGELFF.